Shown below are 3 T cell receptor beta chains from a single sample sequenced in a study of tumor and adjacent non-tumor tissue in lung cancer. The template was RNA from unsorted bulk tissue. The library came from three nested PCR rounds adapted from ARM-PCR protocols. TCRdb used MiXCR to reprocess the multiplex PCR reads, holding one entry per CDR3 protein. The sample includes 200,000 to 250,000 distinct CDR3 sequences, about 71% of them seen just once. The source material was lung tumor tissue. Receptors originate from a man aged 60 to 75 with non-small cell lung cancer.

Concerning this clonotype itself: One end of the junction does not line up with germline, which may come from a read error. The V gene is TRBV5-4, the J gene TRBJ2-1; possibly TRBD1 for D (5 bases). Germline CDR1 reads SGHNT; CDR2 reads YYREEE (reference sequence). The CDR3 covers 13 residues. CDR3 sequence reads: CDSSLKGVNEQFF. The DNA of the CDR3 is TGTGACAGCAGCTTGAAAGGGGTCAATGAGCAGTTCTTC.

A remark on this clonotype: This could be a read error, since a much larger clone is one nucleotide away. The chain uses TRBV20-1 and TRBJ2-3, with a weak D call TRBD2 (5 bases). Germline assignment: CDR1 DFQATT and CDR2 SNEGSKA (reference sequence). CDR3 size: 14 residues. The V end lost 8 bases, the J end lost 1 base, and 16 bases lay between the germline ends. CDR3 DNA sequence: TGCAGTACCATGCGGGCAGGCCGCACAGATACGCAGTATTTT. As protein: CSTMRAGRTDTQYF.

This chain joins TRBV20-1 and TRBJ1-6, with D perhaps TRBD1 (6 bases). Trimming removed 4 bases at V and 4 bases at J, with 14 bases between. Germline CDR1 DFQATT, CDR2 SNEGSKA (reference sequence). The CDR3 spans 15 residues. The CDR3 protein is CSAISWTAYNSPLHF. The CDR3 coding sequence is TGCAGTGCTATTTCCTGGACAGCTTATAATTCACCCCTCCACTTT.